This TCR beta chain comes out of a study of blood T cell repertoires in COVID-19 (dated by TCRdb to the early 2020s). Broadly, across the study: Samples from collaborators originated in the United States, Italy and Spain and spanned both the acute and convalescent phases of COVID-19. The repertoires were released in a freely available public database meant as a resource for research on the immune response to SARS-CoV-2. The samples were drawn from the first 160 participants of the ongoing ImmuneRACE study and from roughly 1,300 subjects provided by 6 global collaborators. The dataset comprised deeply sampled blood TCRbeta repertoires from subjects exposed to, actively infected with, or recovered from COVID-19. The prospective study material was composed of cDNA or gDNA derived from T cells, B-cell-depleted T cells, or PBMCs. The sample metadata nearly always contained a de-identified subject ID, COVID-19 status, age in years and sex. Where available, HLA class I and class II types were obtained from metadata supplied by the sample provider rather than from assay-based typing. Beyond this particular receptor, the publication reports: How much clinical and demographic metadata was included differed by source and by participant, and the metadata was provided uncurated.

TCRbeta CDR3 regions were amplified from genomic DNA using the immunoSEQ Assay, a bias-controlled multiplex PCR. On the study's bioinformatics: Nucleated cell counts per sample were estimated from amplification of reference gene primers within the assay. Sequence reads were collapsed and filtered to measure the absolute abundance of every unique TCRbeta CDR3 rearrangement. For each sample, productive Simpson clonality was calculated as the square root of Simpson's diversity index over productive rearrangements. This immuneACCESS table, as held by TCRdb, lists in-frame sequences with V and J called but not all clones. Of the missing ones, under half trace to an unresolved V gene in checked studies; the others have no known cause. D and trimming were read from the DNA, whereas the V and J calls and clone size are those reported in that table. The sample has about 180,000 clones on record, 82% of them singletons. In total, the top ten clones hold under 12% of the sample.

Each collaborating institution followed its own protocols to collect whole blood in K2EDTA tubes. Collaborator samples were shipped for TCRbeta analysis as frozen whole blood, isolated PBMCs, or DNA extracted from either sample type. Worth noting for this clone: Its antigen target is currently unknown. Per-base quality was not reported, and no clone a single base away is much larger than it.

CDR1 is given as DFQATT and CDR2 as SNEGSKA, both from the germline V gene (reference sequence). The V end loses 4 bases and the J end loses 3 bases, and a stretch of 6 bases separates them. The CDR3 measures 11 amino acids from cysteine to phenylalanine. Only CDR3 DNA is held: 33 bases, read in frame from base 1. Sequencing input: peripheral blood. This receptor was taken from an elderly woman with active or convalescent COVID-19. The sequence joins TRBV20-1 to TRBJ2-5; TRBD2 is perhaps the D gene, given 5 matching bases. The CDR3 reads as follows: CSAMREETQYF. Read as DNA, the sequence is TGCAGTGCTATGCGGGAAGAGACCCAGTACTTC.